This passage covers 9 T cell receptor beta chains from one sample sequenced in a study of early T cells in non-severe SARS-CoV-2 infection. TCRdb fed the 5' RACE reads into MiXCR, producing one record per CDR3 protein. Among approximately 19,000 distinct CDR3 sequences listed, around 5.9% were seen once. Input material: whole blood. Every receptor here comes from an adult who was a healthcare worker with PCR-confirmed SARS-CoV-2 infection or an uninfected control (not recorded which).

This clonotype was counted at least ten times. The V call is TRBV5-1, the J call TRBJ2-1, with D hard to call. Trimming took off 4 bases at V and 8 bases at J, with 25 bases between the two ends. The CDR3 covers 17 residues. Germline loops: CDR1 SGHRS, CDR2 YFSETQ. CDR3 loop: CASSPPPGPVGFDEQFF. CDR3 DNA sequence: TGCGCCAGCAGCCCCCCCCCAGGACCCGTGGGATTCGATGAGCAGTTCTTC. Full variable domain (remainder filled in from reference TRBV5-1 and TRBJ2-1): KAGVTQTPRYLIKTRGQQVTLSCSPISGHRSVSWYQQTPGQGLQFLFEYFSETQRNKGNFPGRFSGRQFSNSRSEMNVSTLELGDSALYLCASSPPPGPVGFDEQFFGPGTRLTVL.

This clonotype was detected only a few times. CDR3 nucleotide sequence: TGTGCCAGCAGTGAAGGGGCTAGCGGATCCTACGAGCAGTACTTC. Residues: CASSEGASGSYEQYF. The chain has TRBV25-1 and TRBJ2-7; TRBD2 matches at 7 bases. Germline-derived CDR1 and CDR2 are MGHDK and SYGVNS. The CDR3 consists of 15 residues. The trim removed 2 bases at V and 1 base at J, leaving 5 bases unmatched.

This clonotype was recorded at least ten times. As DNA, the CDR3 is TGTGCCAGCAGTGAAGCGCTTAGCGGGAGAGAGGAGACCCAGTACTTC. Amino acids: CASSEALSGREETQYF. This sequence joins TRBV6-1 and TRBJ2-5; TRBD2 matches 9 bases. Trimming at V came to 0 bases and at J to 5 bases, leaving 7 bases not matched to a gene. Germline V gene lookup returns CDR1 MNHNS and CDR2 SASEGT. The CDR3 loop spans 16 amino acids.

This clonotype was counted at least ten times. The J gene is TRBJ1-1, the V gene TRBV20-1; a possible D gene is TRBD1 (5 bases). CDR1 is DFQATT and CDR2 is SNEGSKA in the germline V gene (reference sequence). V was clipped by 1 base and J by 2 bases, with 14 bases between them. The CDR3 covers 15 residues. The DNA of the CDR3 is TGCAGTGCTAGAGCCCCGGGACGGCCCAACACTGAAGCTTTCTTT. This translates into CSARAPGRPNTEAFF.

This chain uses TRBV14 with TRBJ2-7; 10 bases agree with TRBD2. Germline-derived CDR1 and CDR2 are SGHDN and FVKESK. V lost 4 bases, J lost 0 bases, and 9 bases stayed unmatched. This CDR3 is built from 17 residues. CDR3 nucleotide sequence: TGTGCCAGCAGCCGCGGACTAGCGGTTAGGAGCTCCTACGAGCAGTACTTC. Its protein is CASSRGLAVRSSYEQYF.

This clonotype was counted ten times or more. The chain links TRBV11-2 to TRBJ2-2; 8 bases align to TRBD1. The CDR3 loop spans 14 amino acids. In germline, CDR1 is SGHAT, CDR2 FQNNGV. V shed 6 bases and J 4 bases; nucleotides not matched to a gene: 4. CDR3 sequence: CASSRQGSTGELFF. The CDR3 coding sequence is TGTGCCAGCAGTCGACAGGGGAGCACCGGGGAGCTGTTTTTT.

Comments on this clonotype: A read error is possible here, since a much larger clone lies one base away. The rearrangement links TRBV12-3 or TRBV12-4 to TRBJ1-5; D not resolved. The germline V and J ends were trimmed by 3 bases and 2 bases, with 5 bases remaining between them. The CDR3 length is 13 residues. The CDR3 DNA follows: TGTGCCAGCAGTTTCGGCGGCAATCAGCCCCAGCATTTT. Translated, it gives CASSFGGNQPQHF.

This clonotype was picked up many times. This sequence joins TRBV7-9 and TRBJ1-4, with unresolved D. The germline V gene has CDR1 SEHNR and CDR2 FQNEAQ (reference sequence). The CDR3 extends over 13 amino acids. The V end lost 1 base, the J end lost 6 bases, and 6 bases lay between the germline ends. This CDR3 reads CASSLVGDEKLFF. Here the CDR3 DNA reads TGTGCCAGCAGCTTAGTTGGGGATGAAAAACTGTTTTTT. The full variable domain, with the rest looked up from reference TRBV7-9 and TRBJ1-4, is DTGVSQNPRHKITKRGQNVTFRCDPISEHNRLYWYRQTLGQGPEFLTYFQNEAQLEKSRLLSDRFSAERPKGSFSTLEIQRTEQGDSAMYLCASSLVGDEKLFFGSGTQLSVL.

This clonotype was recorded at least ten times. This chain uses TRBV7-9 with TRBJ2-3; D tentatively reads TRBD1 or TRBD2 (5 bases each). This CDR3 spans 15 amino acids. V lost 5 bases and J 0 bases, leaving 12 bases between the germline ends. Germline V CDR1 and CDR2: SEHNR, FQNEAQ (reference sequence). CDR3 protein: CASSVGTISTDTQYF. The CDR3 nucleotides read TGTGCCAGCAGCGTTGGGACCATAAGCACAGATACGCAGTATTTT.